This TCR beta chain was sequenced in a study of blood T cells in healthy people across ages. General study results and limits: Estimates drawn from one million T cells were deemed to understate diversity. TCR beta diversity was tightly associated with the proportion of naive T cells.

A second PCR of roughly 7 to 11 cycles used a sample-barcoded 5' primer and a J-beta primer mix. One entry per CDR3 protein, called by TCRdb with MiXCR from the 5' RACE reads. The sample has fewer than 2,000,000 distinct CDR3 sequences, 30% to 40% seen once. This CDR3 comprises 17 residues. CDR1 MNHEY and CDR2 SMNVEV come from the germline V gene (reference sequence). As regards this clonotype: Antigen specificity is unknown. One end of the junction fails to match germline, which may point to a read error.

The J gene is TRBJ2-3, the V gene TRBV27, with 10 bases aligning to TRBD1. This clonotype originated in a woman in her 30s in good health. Specimen: blood. This CDR3 reads CASRHTTGQGYTDTRYF. CDR3 bases: TGTGCCAGCAGGCACACGACGGGACAGGGGTACACAGATACGCGGTATTTT.